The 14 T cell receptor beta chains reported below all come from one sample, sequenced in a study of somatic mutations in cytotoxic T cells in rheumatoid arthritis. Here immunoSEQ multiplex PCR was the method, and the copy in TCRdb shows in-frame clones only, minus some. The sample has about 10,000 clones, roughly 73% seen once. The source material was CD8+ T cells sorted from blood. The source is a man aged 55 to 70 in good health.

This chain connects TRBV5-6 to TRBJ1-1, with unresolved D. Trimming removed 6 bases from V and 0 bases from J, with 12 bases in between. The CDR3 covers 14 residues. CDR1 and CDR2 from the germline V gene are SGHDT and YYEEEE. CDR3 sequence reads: CASTVDRLNTEAFF. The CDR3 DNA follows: TGTGCCAGCACGGTCGACCGTCTGAACACTGAAGCTTTCTTT. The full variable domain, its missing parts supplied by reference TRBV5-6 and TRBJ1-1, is DAGVTQSPTHLIKTRGQQVTLRCSPKSGHDTVSWYQQALGQGPQFIFQYYEEEERQRGNFPDRFSGHQFPNYSSELNVNALLLGDSALYLCASTVDRLNTEAFFGQGTRLTVV.

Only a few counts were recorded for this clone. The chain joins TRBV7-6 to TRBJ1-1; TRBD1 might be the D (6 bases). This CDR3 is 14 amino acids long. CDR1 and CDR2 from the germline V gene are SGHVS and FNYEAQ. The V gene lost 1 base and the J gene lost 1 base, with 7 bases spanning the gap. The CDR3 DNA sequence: TGTGCCAGCAGCTTAGGAGGGGGGAACACTGAAGCTTTCTTT. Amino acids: CASSLGGGNTEAFF. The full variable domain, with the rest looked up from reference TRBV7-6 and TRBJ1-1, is GAGVSQSPRYKVTKRGQDVALRCDPISGHVSLYWYRQALGQGPEFLTYFNYEAQQDKSGLPNDRFSAERPEGSISTLTIQRTEQRDSAMYRCASSLGGGNTEAFFGQGTRLTVV.

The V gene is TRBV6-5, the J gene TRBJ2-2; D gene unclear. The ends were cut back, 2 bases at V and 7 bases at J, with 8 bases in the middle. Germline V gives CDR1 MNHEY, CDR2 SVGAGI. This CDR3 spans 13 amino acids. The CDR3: CASSYREIGELFF. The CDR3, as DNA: TGTGCCAGCAGTTACAGGGAAATCGGGGAGCTGTTTTTT.

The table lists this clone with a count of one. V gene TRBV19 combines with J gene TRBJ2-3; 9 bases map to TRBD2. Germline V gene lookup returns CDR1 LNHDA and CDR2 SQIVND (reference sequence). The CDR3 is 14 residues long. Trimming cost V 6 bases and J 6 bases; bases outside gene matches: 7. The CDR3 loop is CASSWREGRDTQYF. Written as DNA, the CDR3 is TGTGCCAGTAGCTGGCGGGAGGGCCGGGATACGCAGTATTTT. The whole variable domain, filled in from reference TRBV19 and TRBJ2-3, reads DGGITQSPKYLFRKEGQNVTLSCEQNLNHDAMYWYRQDPGQGLRLIYYSQIVNDFQKGDIAEGYSVSREKKESFPLTVTSAQKNPTAFYLCASSWREGRDTQYFGPGTRLTVL.

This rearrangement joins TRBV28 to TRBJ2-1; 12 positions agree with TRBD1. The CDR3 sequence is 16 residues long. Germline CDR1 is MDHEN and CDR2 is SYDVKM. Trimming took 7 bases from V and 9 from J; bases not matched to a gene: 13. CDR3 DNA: TGTGCCAGCATTCGGGGGGGACAGGGGGCGATCGGTGAGCAGTTCTTC. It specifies CASIRGGQGAIGEQFF.

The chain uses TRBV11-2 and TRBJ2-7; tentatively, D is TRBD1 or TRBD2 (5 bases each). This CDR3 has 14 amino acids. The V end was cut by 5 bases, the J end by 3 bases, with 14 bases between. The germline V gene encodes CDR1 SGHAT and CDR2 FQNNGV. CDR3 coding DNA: TGTGCCAGCAGCCTAGGGACCGACTTCTACGAGCAGTACTTC. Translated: CASSLGTDFYEQYF.

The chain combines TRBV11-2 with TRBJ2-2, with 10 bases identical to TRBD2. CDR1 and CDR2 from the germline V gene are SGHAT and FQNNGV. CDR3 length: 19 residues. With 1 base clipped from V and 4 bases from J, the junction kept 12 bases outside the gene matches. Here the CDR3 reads CASSLVSGLAGDGTGELFF. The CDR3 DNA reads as TGTGCCAGCAGCTTAGTTTCGGGCCTAGCGGGAGACGGCACCGGGGAGCTGTTTTTT.

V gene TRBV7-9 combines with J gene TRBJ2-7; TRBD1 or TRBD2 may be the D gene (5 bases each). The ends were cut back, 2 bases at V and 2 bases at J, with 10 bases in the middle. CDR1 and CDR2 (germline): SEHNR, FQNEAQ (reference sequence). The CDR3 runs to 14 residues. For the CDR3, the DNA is TGTGCCAGCAGCTTACAGGGACCAGCCTACGAGCAGTACTTC. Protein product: CASSLQGPAYEQYF.

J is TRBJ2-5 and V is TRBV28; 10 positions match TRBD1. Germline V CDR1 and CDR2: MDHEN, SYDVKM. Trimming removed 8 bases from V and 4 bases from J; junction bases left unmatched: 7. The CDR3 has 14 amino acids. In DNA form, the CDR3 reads TGTGCCAGCGGAGGGACAGGGGTAAGAGAGACCCAGTACTTC. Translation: CASGGTGVRETQYF.

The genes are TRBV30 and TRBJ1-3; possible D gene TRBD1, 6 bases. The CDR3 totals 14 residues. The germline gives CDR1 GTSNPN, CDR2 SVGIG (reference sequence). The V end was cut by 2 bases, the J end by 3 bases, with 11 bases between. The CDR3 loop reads CAWSSGAGGNTIYF. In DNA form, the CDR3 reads TGTGCCTGGAGTTCGGGGGCAGGTGGAAACACCATATATTTT.

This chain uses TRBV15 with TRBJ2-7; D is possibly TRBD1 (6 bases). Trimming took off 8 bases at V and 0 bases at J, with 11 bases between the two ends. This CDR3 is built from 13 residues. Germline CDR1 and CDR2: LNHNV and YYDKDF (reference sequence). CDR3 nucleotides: TGTGCCACCTCGACAGGAGACTCCTACGAGCAGTACTTC. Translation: CATSTGDSYEQYF. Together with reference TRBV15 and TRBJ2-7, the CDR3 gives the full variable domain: DAMVIQNPRYQVTQFGKPVTLSCSQTLNHNVMYWYQQKSSQAPKLLFHYYDKDFNNEADTPDNFQSRRPNTSFCFLDIRSPGLGDTAMYLCATSTGDSYEQYFGPGTRLTVT.

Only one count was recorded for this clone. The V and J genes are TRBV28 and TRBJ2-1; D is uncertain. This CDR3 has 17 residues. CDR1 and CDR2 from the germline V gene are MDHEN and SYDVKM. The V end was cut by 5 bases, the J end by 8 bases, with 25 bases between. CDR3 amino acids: CASSTYLAKSLEDEQFF. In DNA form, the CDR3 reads TGTGCCAGCAGTACCTATTTGGCGAAATCCCTAGAAGATGAGCAGTTCTTC.

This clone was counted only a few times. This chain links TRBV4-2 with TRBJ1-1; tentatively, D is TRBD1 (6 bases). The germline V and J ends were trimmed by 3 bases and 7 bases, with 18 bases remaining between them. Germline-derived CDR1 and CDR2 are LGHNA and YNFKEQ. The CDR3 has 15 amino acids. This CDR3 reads CASSQEPSGANEAFF. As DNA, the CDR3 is TGTGCCAGCAGCCAGGAGCCCTCAGGGGCGAATGAAGCTTTCTTT.

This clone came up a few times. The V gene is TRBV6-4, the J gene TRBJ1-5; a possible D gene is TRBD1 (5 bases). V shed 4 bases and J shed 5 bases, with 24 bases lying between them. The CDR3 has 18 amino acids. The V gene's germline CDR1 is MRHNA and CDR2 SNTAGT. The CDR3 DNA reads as TGTGCCAGCAGTGGGCCCCCGTTGCGAAAGGCGGGGGATCAGCCCCAGCATTTT. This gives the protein CASSGPPLRKAGDQPQHF.